This TCR beta chain is from a study of T cells in Graves' hyperthyroidism and ophthalmopathy. RNA transcripts served as the template for amplifying TCR beta CDR3 regions. Primed by the HTBI set, a first-round RT-PCR was run on the TCR CDR3. TCRdb redid the calling of the multiplex PCR reads with MiXCR, one entry per CDR3 protein. The sample lists some 250,000 distinct CDR3 sequences, roughly 15% occurring once. V lost 6 bases to trimming and J lost 1 base; unmatched junction nucleotides: 14. CDR1 is DFQATT, CDR2 SNEGSKA, per germline (reference sequence). The CDR3 has 17 amino acids. This clonotype was detected a few times. Its antigen is still unknown. Overall study findings and caveats: The model anticipated ophthalmopathy a median around six months pre-onset. Most expanded thyroid clonotypes above 0.001 recurred in blood.

The blood was taken when hyperthyroidism was first diagnosed, before any ophthalmopathy symptoms showed up. An approximately 10 ml volume of fresh peripheral blood provided the PBMCs. This TCR was recovered from a woman aged 40 to 55 with Graves' hyperthyroidism that later progressed to Graves' ophthalmopathy. The sample consisted of blood. The chain recombines TRBV20-1 with TRBJ2-7; 11 bases fit TRBD2. The CDR3 is CSAKLAGVRLGSYEQYF. The CDR3, as DNA: TGCAGTGCCAAACTAGCGGGAGTACGCCTTGGTTCCTACGAGCAGTACTTC.